The clone carrying this TCR beta chain was counted a single time. This sample was taken from a study of shared clonotypes between healthy human individuals. This CDR3 region has 11 residues. Between the trimmed V and J ends, which lost 10 bases and 16 bases, there was a span of 20 bases. Germline CDR1 SEHNR, CDR2 FQNEAQ (reference sequence). Genomic DNA from each subset was divided evenly over several immunoSEQ plates. Assay: immunoSEQ multiplex PCR; the TCRdb copy retains only in-frame clones and omits some. The sample carries about 600,000 clones, almost 97% recorded once. Sequenced input: naive CD4+ T cells sorted from blood. Documented subset: CD45RA+ positively selected. This receptor was taken from a woman aged 30 to 39 in good health. The J gene is TRBJ2-1, the V gene TRBV7-9; tentatively, D is TRBD2 (6 bases). CDR3 protein: CATRGVGSAFF. As DNA, the CDR3 is TGTGCCACCCGAGGGGTCGGGAGCGCTTTCTTC.